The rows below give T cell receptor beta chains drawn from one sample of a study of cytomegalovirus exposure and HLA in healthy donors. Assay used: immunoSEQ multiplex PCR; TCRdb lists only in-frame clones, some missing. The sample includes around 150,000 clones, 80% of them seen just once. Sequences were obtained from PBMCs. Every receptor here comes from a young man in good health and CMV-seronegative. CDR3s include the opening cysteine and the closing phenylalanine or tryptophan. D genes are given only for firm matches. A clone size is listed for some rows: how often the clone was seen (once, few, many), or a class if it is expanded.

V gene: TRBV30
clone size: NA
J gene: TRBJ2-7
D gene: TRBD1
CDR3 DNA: TGTGCCTGGAGTCCCGGGACAGGGACCTACGAGCAGTACTTC
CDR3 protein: CAWSPGTGTYEQYF

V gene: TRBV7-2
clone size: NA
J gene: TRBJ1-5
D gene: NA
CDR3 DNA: TGTGCCAGCAGCTTCTTTGGGCAGTTTCGCAATCAGCCCCAGCATTTT
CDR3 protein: CASSFFGQFRNQPQHF

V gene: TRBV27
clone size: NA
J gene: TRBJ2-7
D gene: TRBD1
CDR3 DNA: TGTGCCAGCAGTCGAACGAGGGACAGCTACGAGCAGTACTTC
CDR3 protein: CASSRTRDSYEQYF

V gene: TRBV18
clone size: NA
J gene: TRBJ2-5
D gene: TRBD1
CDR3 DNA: TGTGCCAGCTCACCTAGACAGGGAAAAGAGACCCAGTACTTC
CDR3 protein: CASSPRQGKETQYF

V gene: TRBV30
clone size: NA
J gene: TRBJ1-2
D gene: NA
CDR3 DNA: TGTGCCTGGAGCGGTAGCAGCTATGGCTACACCTTC
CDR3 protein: CAWSGSSYGYTF

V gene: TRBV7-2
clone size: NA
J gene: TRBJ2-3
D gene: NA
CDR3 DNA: TGTGCCAGCAGCTTTGGAGGCGATACGCAGTATTTT
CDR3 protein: CASSFGGDTQYF

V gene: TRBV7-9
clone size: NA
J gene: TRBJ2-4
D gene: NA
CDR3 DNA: TGTGCCAGCAGCCTCGGCACAGGAAACATTCAGTACTTC
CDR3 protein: CASSLGTGNIQYF

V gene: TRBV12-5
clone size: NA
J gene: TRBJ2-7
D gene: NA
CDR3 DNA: TGTGCTAGTGGTTTGGTCGGAGGACAGTGCGCCTCCTACGAGCAGTACTTC
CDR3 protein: CASGLVGGQCASYEQYF

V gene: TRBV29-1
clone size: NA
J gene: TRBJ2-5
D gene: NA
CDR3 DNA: TGCAGCGTTGGGAGGGTCGGTTTCCAAGAGACCCAGTACTTC
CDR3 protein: CSVGRVGFQETQYF

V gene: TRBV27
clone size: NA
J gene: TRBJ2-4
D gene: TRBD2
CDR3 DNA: TGTGCCAGCAGCCTGACTAGCGGGAGTATGGACATTCAGTACTTC
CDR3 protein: CASSLTSGSMDIQYF

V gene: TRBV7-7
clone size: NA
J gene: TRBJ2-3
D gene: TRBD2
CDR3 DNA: TGTGCCAGCAGTCCGGGACTAGCGGGAGGAACAGATACGCAGTATTTT
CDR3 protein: CASSPGLAGGTDTQYF

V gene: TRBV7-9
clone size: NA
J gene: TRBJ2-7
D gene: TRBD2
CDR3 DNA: TGTGCCAGCAGCCTACTAGCGGGAGGAGGCGAGCAGTACTTC
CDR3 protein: CASSLLAGGGEQYF

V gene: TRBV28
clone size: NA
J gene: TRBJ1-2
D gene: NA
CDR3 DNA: TGTGCCAGCATTGAGGGGCAGGGGACCTATGGCTACACCTTC
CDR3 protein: CASIEGQGTYGYTF

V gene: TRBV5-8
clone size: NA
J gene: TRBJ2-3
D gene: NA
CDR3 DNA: TGTGCCAGCAGCTTGTGGGGAGCGGGCGGCCTGGGCACGCAGTATTTT
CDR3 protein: CASSLWGAGGLGTQYF

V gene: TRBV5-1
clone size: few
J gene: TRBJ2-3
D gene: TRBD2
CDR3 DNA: TGCGCCAGCAGCTCGACTAGCGTCGGCACAGATACGCAGTATTTT
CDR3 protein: CASSSTSVGTDTQYF

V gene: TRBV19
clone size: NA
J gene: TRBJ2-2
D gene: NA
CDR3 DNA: TGTGCCAGTAGTATCTATGACAGCCCGGTCTACACCGGGGAGCTGTTTTTT
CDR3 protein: CASSIYDSPVYTGELFF

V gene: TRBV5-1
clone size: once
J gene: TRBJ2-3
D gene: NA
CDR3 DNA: TGCGCCAGCAGCTTGGCCATCTACACAGATACGCAGTATTTT
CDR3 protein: CASSLAIYTDTQYF

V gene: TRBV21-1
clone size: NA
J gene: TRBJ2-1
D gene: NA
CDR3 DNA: TGTGCCAGCAGTTACTTGGGACTAGCGAGAGGAAATGAGCAGTTCTTC
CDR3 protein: CASSYLGLARGNEQFF

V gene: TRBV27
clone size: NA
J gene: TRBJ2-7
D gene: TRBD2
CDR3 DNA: TGTGCCAGCAGTACCACTAGCGGGAGGAAGTACGAGCAGTACTTC
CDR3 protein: CASSTTSGRKYEQYF

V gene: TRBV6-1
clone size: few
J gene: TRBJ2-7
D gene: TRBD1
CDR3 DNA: TGTGCCAGCAGCCCGGGACAGAGCTACGAGCAGTACTTC
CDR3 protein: CASSPGQSYEQYF

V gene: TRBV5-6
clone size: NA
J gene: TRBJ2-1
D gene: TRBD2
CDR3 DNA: TGTGCCAGCAGCTGGGAGGGTGGCTCCTACAATGAGCAGTTCTTC
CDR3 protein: CASSWEGGSYNEQFF

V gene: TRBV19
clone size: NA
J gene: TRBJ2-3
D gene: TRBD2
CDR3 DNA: TGTGCCAGTAGAAGGTGGCGGGAGGGAGGCACAGATACGCAGTATTTT
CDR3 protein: CASRRWREGGTDTQYF

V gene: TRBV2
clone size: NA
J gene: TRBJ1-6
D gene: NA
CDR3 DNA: TGTGCCAGCAGTGAAGGGGCAGCTTCACCCCTCCACTTT
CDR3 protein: CASSEGAASPLHF

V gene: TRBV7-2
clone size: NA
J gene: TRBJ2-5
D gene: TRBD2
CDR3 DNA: TGTGCCAGCAGCCGGATACTAGCGGGAGGGCCCGTCGGGGAGACCCAGTACTTC
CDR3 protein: CASSRILAGGPVGETQYF

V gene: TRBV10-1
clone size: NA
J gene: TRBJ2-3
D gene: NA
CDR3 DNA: TGCGCCAGCAGTGAGTGGGCTGATGGACTGCCCGAAGATACGCAGTATTTT
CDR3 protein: CASSEWADGLPEDTQYF

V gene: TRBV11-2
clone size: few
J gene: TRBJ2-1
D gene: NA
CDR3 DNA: TGTGCCAGCTCCCTCTCGGACACCGGAATTGAGCAGTTCTTC
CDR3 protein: CASSLSDTGIEQFF

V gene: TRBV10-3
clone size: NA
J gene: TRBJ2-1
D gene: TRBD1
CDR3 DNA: TGTGCCATCAGCGCCGGGACAGGGAGTATTATCAATGAGCAGTTCTTC
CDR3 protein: CAISAGTGSIINEQFF

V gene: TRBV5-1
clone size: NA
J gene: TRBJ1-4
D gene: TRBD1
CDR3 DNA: TGCGCCAGCAGTACCGGAGGGGGCGATCGGGAAAAACTGTTTTTT
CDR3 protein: CASSTGGGDREKLFF

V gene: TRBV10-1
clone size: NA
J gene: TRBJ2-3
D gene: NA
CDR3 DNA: TGCGCCAGCAGTGTGAGGTACACAGATACGCAGTATTTT
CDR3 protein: CASSVRYTDTQYF

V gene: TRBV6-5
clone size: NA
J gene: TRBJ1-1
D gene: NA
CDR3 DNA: TGTGCCAGCAGTTTAACAGGGTTAGGAGCTTTCTTT
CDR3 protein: CASSLTGLGAFF

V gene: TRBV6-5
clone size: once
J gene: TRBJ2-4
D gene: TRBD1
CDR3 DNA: TGTGCCAGCAGTTGGGGACAGGGCAACATTCAGTACTTC
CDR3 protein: CASSWGQGNIQYF

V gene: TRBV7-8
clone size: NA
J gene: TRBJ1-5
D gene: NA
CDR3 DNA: TGTGCCAGCAGCTTCGGTGAGGTGATCCGGAACAATCAGCCCCAGCATTTT
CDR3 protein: CASSFGEVIRNNQPQHF

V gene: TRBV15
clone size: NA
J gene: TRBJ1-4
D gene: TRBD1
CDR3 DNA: TGTGCCACCAGCAGAGGGGACAGGGATTTAGAAAAACTGTTTTTT
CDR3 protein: CATSRGDRDLEKLFF

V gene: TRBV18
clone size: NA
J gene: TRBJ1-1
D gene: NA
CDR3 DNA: TGTGCCAGCTCAGGTGTAGTGAACACTGAAGCTTTCTTT
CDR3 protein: CASSGVVNTEAFF

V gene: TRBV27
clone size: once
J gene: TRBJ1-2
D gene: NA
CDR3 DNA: TGTGCCAGCAGTGCTCGACAGGTTGGATATGGCTACACCTTC
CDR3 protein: CASSARQVGYGYTF

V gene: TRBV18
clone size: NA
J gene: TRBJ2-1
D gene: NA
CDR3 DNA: TGTGCCAGCTCACCACCGGGCACAGGAGTTAACAATGAGCAGTTCTTC
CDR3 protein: CASSPPGTGVNNEQFF

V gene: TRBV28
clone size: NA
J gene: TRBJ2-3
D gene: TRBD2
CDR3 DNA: TGTGCCTCGGGGACTAGCGGGAGCACAGATACGCAGTATTTT
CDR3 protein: CASGTSGSTDTQYF

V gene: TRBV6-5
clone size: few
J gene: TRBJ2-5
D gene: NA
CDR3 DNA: TGTGCCAGCAGTTATCAGACGGGAGTAGAGACCCAGTACTTC
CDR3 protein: CASSYQTGVETQYF

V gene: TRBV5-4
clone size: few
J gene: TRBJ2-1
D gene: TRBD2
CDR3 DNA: TGTGCCAGCAGCTTAGCGGGAGGCAAGCAGTTCTTC
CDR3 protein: CASSLAGGKQFF

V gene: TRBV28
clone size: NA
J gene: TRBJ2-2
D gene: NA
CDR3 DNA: TGTGCCAGCAGTCGGGGGAACGGGGAGCTGTTTTTT
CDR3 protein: CASSRGNGELFF

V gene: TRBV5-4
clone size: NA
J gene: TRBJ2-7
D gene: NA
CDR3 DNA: TGTGCCAGCAGCTTCACTGGCGGACGGGGTGAGCAGTACTTC
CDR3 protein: CASSFTGGRGEQYF

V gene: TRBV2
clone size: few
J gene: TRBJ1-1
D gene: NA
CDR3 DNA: TGTGCCAGACAGGTATCGGGCACTGAAGCTTTCTTT
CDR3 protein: CARQVSGTEAFF

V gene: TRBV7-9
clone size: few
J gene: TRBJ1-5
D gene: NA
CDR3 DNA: TGTGCCAGCAGCTTCGACAGGCCGGGCAGGGGCAATCAGCCCCAGCATTTT
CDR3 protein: CASSFDRPGRGNQPQHF

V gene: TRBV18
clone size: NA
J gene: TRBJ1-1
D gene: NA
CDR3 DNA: TGTGCCAGCTCACCATCTAGAGCGGGTGAAAGGACTGAAGCTTTCTTT
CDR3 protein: CASSPSRAGERTEAFF

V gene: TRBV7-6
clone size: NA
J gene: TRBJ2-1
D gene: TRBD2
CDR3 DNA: TGTGCCAGCAGCTTAGTTGGCGGGAGCTCCTACAATGAGCAGTTCTTC
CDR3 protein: CASSLVGGSSYNEQFF

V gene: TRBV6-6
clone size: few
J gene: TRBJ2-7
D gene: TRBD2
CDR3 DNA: TGTGCCAGCAGTTTTCTGACTAGCGGGAGGGCCGAGCAGTACTTC
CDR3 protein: CASSFLTSGRAEQYF